The following is a TCR beta chain sequence with its context. There is no known antigen for this receptor. Base qualities are not at hand, and no much larger clone is one base apart. The V end loses 2 bases and the J end loses 4 bases, and a stretch of 8 bases separates them. According to the germline V gene, CDR1 reads SGHAT and CDR2 reads FQNNGV. Spanning cysteine to phenylalanine, the CDR3 consists of 13 amino acids. Kept here is only the CDR3 DNA, which spans 39 bases and is read in frame from base 1. The CDR3 regions of human TCRbeta chains were analyzed by immunosequencing. The authors' pipeline ran thus. Repertoire TCRs were matched against a reference library of SARS-CoV-2-specific TCRs generated with the MIRA antigen-specificity platform. Breadth meant the fraction of unique TCRs that were SARS-CoV-2-associated, whereas depth meant the fraction of total T cells that were SARS-CoV-2-associated. Using the MIRA data, every spike-specific TCR was mapped to the spike region that the TCR reacted to and assigned to either a CD4 or a CD8 class. Log10-transformed breadth and depth values were compared by one-way ANOVA with Sidak's multiple comparisons tests. In TCRdb, the immuneACCESS table is reduced to in-frame sequences with V and J assigned. These tables do not hold every clone; where another copy was compared, an unresolved V gene accounts for under half, and the others remain unexplained. That table gives V, J and clone size, and the DNA gave D and trimming. For this sample the table gives about 78,000 clones, of which roughly nine tenths were detected only once. The ten largest clones capture over 3% of the sample.

This entry comes from a study of T cell responses to AZD1222 COVID-19 vaccine (dated by TCRdb to about 2021). With regard to the full study: A total of approximately 240 trial participants underwent TCR sequencing, of whom approximately 210 received two doses of AZD1222 and roughly 25 received two doses of the MenACWY control vaccine. Trial participants were enrolled into age subgroups of 18-55, 56-69 and 70-plus years, which contained about 150, 27 and 61 TCR-sequenced participants, respectively.

Overall study outcomes, separate from this receptor: Because no samples from the day 14 peak response were available, repertoires could be characterized only after the peak T cell response. Epitopes outside the regions mutated in the B.1.351 and B.1.1.7 variants were reportedly recognized by nearly half of the unique spike-specific TCRs. Participants were mostly white British, with more females than males. The authors suggested clonal diversity may have been underestimated. Only six AZD1222 recipients were SARS-CoV-2 seropositive at baseline, limiting conclusions about previously exposed vaccinees. The 56-69-year group was small, and its depth increase did not reach significance, likely because of low power. Spike-specific TCR breadth and depth rose significantly after two AZD1222 doses compared with day 0 and with MenACWY recipients. Vaccine-associated CD4 TCRs spanned the whole spike protein, with dominant responses in regions 160-218 and 743-854.

In light of the paper, this sample's time point label describes: about 28 days (+/-7) after the second vaccine dose. AZD1222 recipients given second doses at about 4 weeks or at about 12 weeks were pooled, since spike-specific TCR depth and breadth were not found to differ between the two schedules. Vaccinee samples came from UK trials COV001 and COV002, including a single-blind randomized controlled phase 2/3 trial of AZD1222 (ChAdOx1 nCoV-19) in healthy adults. For TCRbeta chain sequencing, PBMC samples from trial participants were taken at day 0 and at day 28 after the second dose. The source was peripheral blood, collected 28 days after the second AZD1222 dose. The rearrangement joined TRBV11-2 to TRBJ1-2, with a tentative D gene TRBD1 over 6 matching bases. This clonotype originated in an adult who received the AZD1222 COVID-19 vaccine. The CDR3 region reads CASSLTGSYGYTF. DNA sequence: TGTGCCAGCAGCTTAACAGGGAGCTATGGCTACACCTTC.